These 24 T cell receptor beta chains came from one sample sequenced in a study of tumor and adjacent non-tumor tissue in lung cancer. This sample's RNA came from whole unsorted tissue. Three rounds of nested PCR, following a modified ARM-PCR protocol, produced the TCRbeta library. TCRdb re-derived calls from the multiplex PCR reads in MiXCR, one entry per CDR3 protein. Counted here are some 77,000 distinct CDR3 sequences, less than 75% occurring once; the ten biggest clones make up around an eighth. The sequenced sample was lung tumor tissue. The receptors shown here come from a woman in her 70s with non-small cell lung cancer.

This clonotype was seen ten or more times. The chain uses TRBV4-1 and TRBJ2-3; D is unclear. The ends were cut back, 0 bases at V and 4 bases at J, with 8 bases in the middle. CDR3 size: 14 residues. Germline loops: CDR1 MGHRA, CDR2 YSYEKL. CDR3 DNA: TGCGCCAGCAGCCAAGATACGGTGTCAGATACGCAGTATTTT. It yields the protein CASSQDTVSDTQYF.

Points on this clonotype: The junction does not match germline at one end; this may be a read error. The V gene is TRBV4-1, the J gene TRBJ1-1; a weak D match, TRBD1 (6 bases). The CDR3 covers 14 residues. The germline gives CDR1 MGHRA, CDR2 YSYEKL. The CDR3 is CARSHRTENIEGFF. Here the CDR3 DNA reads TGCGCCAGAAGCCACCGGACAGAGAACATTGAAGGTTTCTTT.

The genes are TRBV5-1 and TRBJ2-3, with TRBD2 matching over 10 bases. Unmatched junction bases numbered 23, after V lost 5 bases and J lost 2 bases. Germline assignment: CDR1 SGHRS and CDR2 YFSETQ. This CDR3 is 21 amino acids long. The CDR3 is CASRYPLTGSGRADNTDTQYF. As DNA, the CDR3 is TGCGCCAGCAGGTACCCGCTCACGGGCAGCGGGAGGGCCGATAACACAGATACGCAGTATTTT.

V usage is TRBV6-5 and J usage is TRBJ1-2; a weak D match, TRBD1 (5 bases). CDR3 size: 14 residues. Trimming took off 7 bases at V and 9 bases at J, with 21 bases between the two ends. Germline V gene lookup returns CDR1 MNHEY and CDR2 SVGAGI. CDR3 loop: CASKRLGRGCCYTF. CDR3 in DNA: TGTGCCAGCAAGCGCCTGGGACGTGGCTGTTGCTACACCTTC.

As regards this clonotype: The junction departs from the called germline gene at one end, perhaps through a read error. This sequence joins TRBV4-2 and TRBJ2-1; 9 bases match TRBD1. In germline, CDR1 is LGHNA, CDR2 YNFKEQ. The CDR3 runs to 16 residues. Here the CDR3 reads CVSCHGTGGTDNEQFF. The CDR3 region has the DNA TGCGTCAGCTGCCACGGAACAGGGGGCACCGACAATGAGCAGTTCTTC.

This clonotype was picked up many times. This sequence joins TRBV6-6 and TRBJ2-7, with D hard to call. CDR1 MNHNY and CDR2 SVGAGI come from the germline V gene (reference sequence). V lost 2 bases, J lost 12 bases, and 20 bases lay in between. The CDR3 length is 14 residues. This CDR3 is CASSYLGDGRGRYF. The CDR3 bases are TGTGCCAGCAGTTACCTAGGCGACGGGCGTGGTCGGTACTTC.

A remark on this clonotype: This may be a read error: a much more frequent sequence differs by one nucleotide. The genes are TRBV20-1 and TRBJ2-1, with unresolved D. The CDR3 spans 13 residues. The V gene lost 3 bases and the J gene lost 4 bases, with 10 bases spanning the gap. From germline, CDR1 is DFQATT and CDR2 SNEGSKA (reference sequence). The CDR3 DNA reads as TGCAGTGCTAGCGGTATCGGATACAATGAGCAGTTCTTC. It translates to CSASGIGYNEQFF.

This clonotype was counted ten times or more. The genes are TRBV5-1 and TRBJ2-7, with 14 bases identical to TRBD2. CDR3 length equals 17 residues. V shed 6 bases, J shed 7 bases, and the junction held 15 bases outside the gene matches. Germline V lookup: CDR1 SGHRS, CDR2 YFSETQ. This CDR3 reads CASTKGLAGVDSWEQYF. CDR3 coding DNA: TGCGCCAGCACGAAGGGACTAGCGGGAGTAGACTCTTGGGAGCAGTACTTC.

CDR3 nucleotide sequence: TGCAGCGCTGGGGGACTAGACTACGAGCAGTACTTC. It specifies CSAGGLDYEQYF. The chain couples TRBV20-1 to TRBJ2-7; 8 bases are shared with TRBD2. Germline CDR1 reads DFQATT; CDR2 reads SNEGSKA (reference sequence). This CDR3 is 12 amino acids long.

Of note for this clonotype: This may be a read error: a much more frequent sequence differs by one nucleotide. This chain connects TRBV12-3 or TRBV12-4 to TRBJ2-1; no firm D call. This CDR3 has 11 residues. The DNA for the CDR3 is TGTGCCAGCACCCTCGCTATGACGCAGCTCTTC. Translated: CASTLAMTQLF.

About this clonotype itself: One junction end does not reproduce the germline sequence, and a read error may be involved. The V and J genes are TRBV30 and TRBJ1-2; D gene unclear. Per the germline V gene, CDR1 is GTSNPN and CDR2 is SVGIG (reference sequence). CDR3 length: 16 residues. The CDR3 here is CAWSVDVAGRKSGYIF. The CDR3 DNA sequence: TGTGCCTGGAGTGTAGATGTCGCGGGCAGGAAATCGGGCTACATCTTC. The whole variable domain, remainder taken from reference TRBV30 and TRBJ1-2, is SQTIHQWPATLVQPVGSPLSLECTVEGTSNPNLYWYRQAAGRGLQLLFYSVGIGQISSEVPQNLSASRPQDRQFILSSKKLLLSDSGFYLCAWSVDVAGRKSGYIFGSGTRLTVV.

As for this clonotype: Because the CDR3 is missing its conserved closing phenylalanine or tryptophan, this is likely a read error. V and J are TRBV10-3 and TRBJ2-1; D unresolved. CDR1 and CDR2 from the germline V gene are ENHRY and SYGVKD. The CDR3 covers 11 residues. V lost 4 bases, J lost 10 bases, and 8 bases lay in between. The CDR3 coding sequence is TGTGCCATCAGTGGGTGTGGGGAGCAGTTCTCC. This codes for CAISGCGEQFS.

In DNA form, the CDR3 reads TGTGCCAGCAATTTGCCAGGCGGGAAGCAGTACTTC. Residues: CASNLPGGKQYF. This rearrangement joins TRBV12-3 or TRBV12-4 to TRBJ2-7; TRBD2 might be the D (6 bases). Trimming left V 7 bases short and J 8 bases short, with 15 bases between. This CDR3 has 12 amino acids.

A word on this clonotype: At one boundary the junction diverges from the germline segment, which might be a read error. The chain employs TRBV11-2 and TRBJ2-3, with D unclear. Germline CDR1 SGHAT, CDR2 FQNNGV. The CDR3 loop spans 12 amino acids. CDR3 nucleotides: TGTGCCAGCACCTTTTATGAAGATAGGCAGTATTTT. This sequence encodes CASTFYEDRQYF.

Regarding this clonotype: A junction boundary mismatches the germline segment, possibly from a read error. The chain links TRBV10-3 to TRBJ2-5, with TRBD2 matching over 10 bases. This CDR3 spans 14 amino acids. Germline V gene data show CDR1 as ENHRY and CDR2 as SYGVKD. This chain's CDR3 is CAISETSGKETHYF. As DNA, the CDR3 is TGTGCCATCAGTGAAACTAGCGGGAAAGAGACCCACTACTTC.

A remark on this clonotype: The junction differs from germline at one of its ends, possibly a read error. The chain employs TRBV29-1 and TRBJ1-3; a weak D match, TRBD1 (6 bases). The CDR3 has 12 residues. Germline lookup yields CDR1 SQVTM and CDR2 ANQGSEA. CDR3 DNA sequence: TGCAGCGTCAGGGGATCTGGAAACACCATACACTTT. Its protein is CSVRGSGNTIHF. Using reference TRBV29-1 and TRBJ1-3 for the parts outside the CDR3, the full variable domain is SAVISQKPSRDICQRGTSLTIQCQVDSQVTMMFWYRQQPGQSLTLIATANQGSEATYESGFVIDKFPISRPNLTFSTLTVSNMSPEDSSIYLCSVRGSGNTIHFGEGSWLTVV.

The chain joins TRBV30 to TRBJ1-1; 7 nucleotides line up with TRBD1. The trim removed 5 bases at V and 6 bases at J, leaving 9 bases unmatched. The CDR3 length is 13 residues. The germline gives CDR1 GTSNPN, CDR2 SVGIG (reference sequence). Here the CDR3 DNA reads TGTGCCTGGTCTAGGACAGGTTTCCCTGAAGCTTTCTTT. This translates into CAWSRTGFPEAFF. Using reference TRBV30 and TRBJ1-1 for the parts outside the CDR3, the full variable domain is SQTIHQWPATLVQPVGSPLSLECTVEGTSNPNLYWYRQAAGRGLQLLFYSVGIGQISSEVPQNLSASRPQDRQFILSSKKLLLSDSGFYLCAWSRTGFPEAFFGQGTRLTVV.

This clonotype has a count of ten or more. V gene TRBV6-1 combines with J gene TRBJ1-1; 7 bases are shared with TRBD1. Germline lookup yields CDR1 MNHNS and CDR2 SASEGT. The J segment lost 3 bases and the V segment lost 6 bases, leaving 4 bases of the junction unmatched. The CDR3 is 13 residues long. CDR3 in amino acids: CASRGGLDTEAFF. The CDR3 region has the DNA TGTGCCAGCAGAGGGGGCTTGGACACTGAAGCTTTCTTT.

This clonotype has ten or more counts. The genes are TRBV24-1 and TRBJ2-1; 15 bases map to TRBD2. Germline V lookup: CDR1 KGHDR, CDR2 SFDVKD. With V trimmed by 3 bases and J by 1 base, 3 bases remained unmatched. The CDR3 extends over 18 amino acids. In nucleotides, the CDR3 is TGTGCCACCAGTGATGCCGGACTAGCGGGAGGGTCCTACAATGAGCAGTTCTTC. Its protein product is CATSDAGLAGGSYNEQFF.

Comment on this clonotype: Germline is not matched at one junction end, which may reflect a read error. The rearrangement links TRBV6-1 to TRBJ2-5; 8 bases line up with TRBD2. CDR1 and CDR2 from the germline V gene are MNHNS and SASEGT. This CDR3 spans 16 amino acids. The CDR3 protein is CPSTFGTRGMQETQYF. In DNA form, the CDR3 reads TGTCCCAGCACCTTCGGGACTAGGGGGATGCAAGAGACCCAGTACTTC.

As to this clonotype: This may be a read error: a much more frequent sequence differs by one nucleotide. The rearrangement links TRBV15 to TRBJ2-1, with D perhaps TRBD2 (5 bases). Per germline, CDR1 LNHNV and CDR2 YYDKDF (reference sequence). CDR3 length: 13 residues. Trimming took off 2 bases at V and 10 bases at J, with 12 bases between the two ends. CDR3 nucleotide sequence: TGTGCCACCAGCAGAAATAGGCGGGCCGAGCAGTTCTTC. This encodes CATSRNRRAEQFF. Looking up the rest from reference TRBV15 and TRBJ2-1 gives the full variable domain: DAMVIQNPRYQVTQFGKPVTLSCSQTLNHNVMYWYQQKSSQAPKLLFHYYDKDFNNEADTPDNFQSRRPNTSFCFLDIRSPGLGDTAMYLCATSRNRRAEQFFGPGTRLTVL.

The chain combines TRBV20-1 with TRBJ2-7; TRBD2 might be the D (6 bases). CDR3 length equals 15 residues. Germline assignment: CDR1 DFQATT and CDR2 SNEGSKA (reference sequence). With 4 bases removed from V and 0 bases from J, the gap between germline ends came to 16 bases. The CDR3 sequence is CSATKDYFNSYEQYF. In DNA form, the CDR3 reads TGCAGTGCTACGAAGGACTACTTCAACTCCTACGAGCAGTACTTC.

This clonotype was seen a handful of times. A read error may account for a junction end that differs from germline. The gene calls are TRBV6-5 and TRBJ2-7; 7 positions match TRBD2. The length of the CDR3 is 16 residues. Germline CDR1 and CDR2: MNHEY and SVGAGI. CDR3 sequence reads: CTSSHSWGGSPHEQYF. The CDR3 nucleotides are TGTACCAGCAGTCACTCTTGGGGCGGGAGTCCCCACGAGCAGTACTTC.

As for this clonotype: This CDR3 fails to terminate in the conserved phenylalanine or tryptophan, so it likely reflects a read error. The DNA is left out, because the CDR3 cannot be placed on it with certainty; the CDR3 is given as TCRdb lists it. The chain is built from TRBV10-1 and TRBJ1-1. Both ends counted, the CDR3 spans 13 residues. Germline CDR1 reads WNHNN; CDR2 reads SYGVQD (reference sequence). CDR3 loop: CASSESGRTETFY.